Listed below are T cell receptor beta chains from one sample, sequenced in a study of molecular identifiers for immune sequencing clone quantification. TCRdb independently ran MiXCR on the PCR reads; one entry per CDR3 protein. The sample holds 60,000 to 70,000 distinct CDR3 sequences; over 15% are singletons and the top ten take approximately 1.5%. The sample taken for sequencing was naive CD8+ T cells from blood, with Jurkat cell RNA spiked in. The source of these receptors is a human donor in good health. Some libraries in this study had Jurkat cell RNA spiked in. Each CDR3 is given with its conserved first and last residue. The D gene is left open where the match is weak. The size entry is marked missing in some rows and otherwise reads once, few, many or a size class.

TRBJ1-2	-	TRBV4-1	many	TGCGCCAGCAGCCCCCACACGGGCAGCGCTAACTATGGCTACACCTTC	CASSPHTGSANYGYTF
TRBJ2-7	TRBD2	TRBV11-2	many	TGTGCCAGCAGCTTATCGGGAGGGCCCAACGAGCAGTACTTC	CASSLSGGPNEQYF
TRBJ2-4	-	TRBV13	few	TGTGCCAGCAGCTTAGGCCTATGGGGAACAAACATTCAGTACTTC	CASSLGLWGTNIQYF
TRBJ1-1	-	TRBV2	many	TGTGCCAGCAGACCCGGACGGACTCACACTGAAGCTTTCTTT	CASRPGRTHTEAFF
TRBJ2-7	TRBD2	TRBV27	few	TGTGCCAGCAGTGACCCGGGACTAGCGGGGACGGAGCAGTACTTC	CASSDPGLAGTEQYF
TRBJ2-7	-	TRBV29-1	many	TGCAGCGTGGGGGGACCGACTACCTACGAGCAGTACTTC	CSVGGPTTYEQYF
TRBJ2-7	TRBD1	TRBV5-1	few	TGCGCCAGCAGCCTCGGACAGGGGGGATCCTACGAGCAGTACTTC	CASSLGQGGSYEQYF
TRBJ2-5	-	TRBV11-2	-	TGTACCAGCAGCTTAGTCTCCTATGAGACCCAGTACTTC	CTSSLVSYETQYF
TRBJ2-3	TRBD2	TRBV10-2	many	TGCGCCAGCACCGGGGGAGGGCCCTCAGATACGCAGTATTTT	CASTGGGPSDTQYF
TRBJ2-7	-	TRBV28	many	TGTGCCAGCAGTTTCAGTACTGTCCCCTACGAGCAGTACTTC	CASSFSTVPYEQYF
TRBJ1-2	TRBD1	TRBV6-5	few	TGTGCCAGCACCCCAGGGGGCGAGGACTATGGCTACACCTTC	CASTPGGEDYGYTF
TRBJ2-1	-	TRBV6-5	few	TGTGCCAGCAGTTATCTTGGGAATGAGCAGTTCTTC	CASSYLGNEQFF
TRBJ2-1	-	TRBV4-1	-	TGCGCCAGCAGCCAAGATCCCCCTAGCTTCGCCCAGTTCTTC	CASSQDPPSFAQFF
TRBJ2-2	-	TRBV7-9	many	TGTGCCAGCAGCTCCCCCCGACAGGACACCGGGGAGCTGTTTTTT	CASSSPRQDTGELFF
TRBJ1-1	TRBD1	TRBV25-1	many	TGTGCCAGCAGTGAATTATGGACAGGGGGCACTGAAGCTTTCTTT	CASSELWTGGTEAFF
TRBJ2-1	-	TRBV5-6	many	TGTGCCAGCAGCTTGGCCAAGGGGGAGGGCCAGGAGAATGAGCAGTTCTTC	CASSLAKGEGQENEQFF
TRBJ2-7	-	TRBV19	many	TGTGCCAGTAGCCTCTCTAGCGCCGCCTACGAGCAGTACTTC	CASSLSSAAYEQYF
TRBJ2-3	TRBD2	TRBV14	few	TGTGCCAGCAGGCTATCGGGGGACTCGAAGGTGGGAGGGACCACAGATACGCAGTATTTT	CASRLSGDSKVGGTTDTQYF
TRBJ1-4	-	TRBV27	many	TGTGCCAGCAGTTCCGACGGGACAAGCACAAATGAAAAACTGTTTTTT	CASSSDGTSTNEKLFF
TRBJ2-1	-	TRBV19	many	TGTGCCAGTAGTATGCCCCCACGTAGGGGCTCCTACAATGAGCAGTTCTTC	CASSMPPRRGSYNEQFF
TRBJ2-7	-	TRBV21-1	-	TGTGCCAGCAGCAGCTTCCCAAACTCCTACGAGCAGCACTTC	CASSSFPNSYEQHF
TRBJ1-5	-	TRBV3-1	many	TGTGCCAGCAGCCAAGATCAGGGTCCGTATCAGCCCCAGCATTTT	CASSQDQGPYQPQHF